A selection of T cell receptor beta chains follows, all from one sample in a study of blood T cells in healthy people across ages. TCRdb analysed the 5' RACE reads with MiXCR anew, one entry per CDR3 protein. The data show about 1 million distinct CDR3 sequences, with more than 35% seen just once and approximately 19% held by the top ten. The source material was blood. The origin of the receptors is a woman aged 60-75 years in good health. Both conserved end residues are part of each CDR3. A D gene is named only where the DNA matches it firmly. Size tells how often a clone was seen (once, few, many) or the class of an expanded clone, and some rows leave it out.

CDR3 protein: CASSVLAGVSDTQYF
CDR3 DNA: TGTGCCAGCAGCGTACTAGCGGGGGTCTCAGATACGCAGTATTTT
D gene: TRBD2
clone size: once
V gene: TRBV6-1
J gene: TRBJ2-3

CDR3 protein: CASSSIAGGQETQYF
CDR3 DNA: TGTGCCAGCAGCTCCATAGCGGGAGGACAAGAGACCCAGTACTTC
D gene: TRBD2
clone size: NA
V gene: TRBV7-6
J gene: TRBJ2-5

CDR3 protein: CASSLTGTGIYEQFF
CDR3 DNA: TGTGCCAGCAGCTTAACCGGGACAGGGATCTACGAGCAGTTCTTC
D gene: TRBD1
clone size: few
V gene: TRBV14
J gene: TRBJ2-1

CDR3 protein: CSAGDLAGTSGRFDEQFF
CDR3 DNA: TGCAGTGCTGGGGATCTGGCCGGGACTAGCGGGAGGTTCGATGAGCAGTTCTTC
D gene: TRBD2
clone size: NA
V gene: TRBV20-1
J gene: TRBJ2-1

CDR3 protein: CASSLDSLLARHEQFF
CDR3 DNA: TGTGCCAGCAGCTTAGATTCTCTACTAGCGAGGCATGAGCAGTTCTTC
D gene: TRBD2
clone size: few
V gene: TRBV11-1
J gene: TRBJ2-1

CDR3 protein: CASRTVVNEKLFF
CDR3 DNA: TGCGCCAGCAGGACAGTCGTTAATGAAAAACTGTTTTTT
D gene: NA
clone size: NA
V gene: TRBV5-1
J gene: TRBJ1-4

CDR3 protein: CASGVTVDTQYF
CDR3 DNA: TGTGCCAGCGGGGTGACCGTAGATACGCAGTATTTT
D gene: NA
clone size: few
V gene: TRBV27
J gene: TRBJ2-3

CDR3 protein: CATSRPAPSSYNEQFF
CDR3 DNA: TGTGCCACCAGCAGGCCGGCGCCGAGCTCCTACAATGAGCAGTTCTTC
D gene: NA
clone size: few
V gene: TRBV6-6
J gene: TRBJ2-1

CDR3 protein: CASRNLGAEQYF
CDR3 DNA: TGCGCCAGCAGGAACCTAGGTGCCGAGCAGTACTTC
D gene: NA
clone size: NA
V gene: TRBV10-2
J gene: TRBJ2-7

CDR3 protein: CSVEWAGTDTQYF
CDR3 DNA: TGCAGCGTTGAGTGGGCAGGCACAGATACGCAGTATTTT
D gene: NA
clone size: few
V gene: TRBV29-1
J gene: TRBJ2-3

CDR3 protein: CASSARAGGPDTQYF
CDR3 DNA: TGTGCCAGCAGTGCCCGTGCGGGAGGACCAGATACGCAGTATTTT
D gene: TRBD2
clone size: NA
V gene: TRBV6-1
J gene: TRBJ2-3

CDR3 protein: CATFRRENTEAFF
CDR3 DNA: TGTGCCACCTTCAGGAGGGAAAACACTGAAGCTTTCTTT
D gene: NA
clone size: NA
V gene: TRBV6-1
J gene: TRBJ1-1

CDR3 protein: CATKTGGQETQYF
CDR3 DNA: TGTGCCACGAAGACAGGGGGGCAAGAGACCCAGTACTTC
D gene: TRBD1
clone size: few
V gene: TRBV24-1
J gene: TRBJ2-5

CDR3 protein: CASSPRDVSYEQYF
CDR3 DNA: TGTGCCAGCAGTCCCCGGGACGTCTCCTACGAGCAGTACTTC
D gene: NA
clone size: NA
V gene: TRBV27
J gene: TRBJ2-7

CDR3 protein: CASSPPTRLSYEQYF
CDR3 DNA: TGTGCCAGCAGCCCGCCCACTAGACTATCCTACGAGCAGTACTTC
D gene: NA
clone size: few
V gene: TRBV7-9
J gene: TRBJ2-7

CDR3 protein: CASSYSAGQDPFGYTF
CDR3 DNA: TGTGCCAGCAGTTACTCCGCTGGGCAGGACCCCTTTGGCTACACCTTC
D gene: NA
clone size: NA
V gene: TRBV6-5
J gene: TRBJ1-2

CDR3 protein: CASSQERQGDTQYF
CDR3 DNA: TGTGCCAGCAGCCAAGAGAGACAGGGAGATACGCAGTATTTT
D gene: TRBD1
clone size: few
V gene: TRBV4-2
J gene: TRBJ2-3